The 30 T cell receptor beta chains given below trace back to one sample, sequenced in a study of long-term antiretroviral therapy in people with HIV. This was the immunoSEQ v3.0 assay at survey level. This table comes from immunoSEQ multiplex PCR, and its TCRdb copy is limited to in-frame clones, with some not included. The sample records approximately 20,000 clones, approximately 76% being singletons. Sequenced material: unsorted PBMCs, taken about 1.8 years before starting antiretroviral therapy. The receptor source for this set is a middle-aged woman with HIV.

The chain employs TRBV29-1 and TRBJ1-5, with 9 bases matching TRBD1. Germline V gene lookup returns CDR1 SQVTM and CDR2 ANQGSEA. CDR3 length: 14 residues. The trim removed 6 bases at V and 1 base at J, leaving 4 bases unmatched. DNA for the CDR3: TGCAGCGTGGGACAGGGCATGAGCAATCAGCCCCAGCATTTT. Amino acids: CSVGQGMSNQPQHF.

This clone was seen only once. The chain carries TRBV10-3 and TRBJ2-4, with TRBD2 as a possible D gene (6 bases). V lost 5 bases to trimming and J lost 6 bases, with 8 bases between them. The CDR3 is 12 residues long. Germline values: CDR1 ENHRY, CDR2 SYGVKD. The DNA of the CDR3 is TGTGCCATCAGTACGGGGGTAAACATTCAGTACTTC. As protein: CAISTGVNIQYF.

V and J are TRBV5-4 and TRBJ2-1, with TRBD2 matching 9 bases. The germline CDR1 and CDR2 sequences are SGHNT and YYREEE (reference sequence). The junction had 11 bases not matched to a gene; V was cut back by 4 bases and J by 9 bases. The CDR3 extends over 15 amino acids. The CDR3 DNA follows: TGTGCCAGCAGCCCCCTGGGGGCGGGAGGGGGTGAGCAGTTCTTC. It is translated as CASSPLGAGGGEQFF.

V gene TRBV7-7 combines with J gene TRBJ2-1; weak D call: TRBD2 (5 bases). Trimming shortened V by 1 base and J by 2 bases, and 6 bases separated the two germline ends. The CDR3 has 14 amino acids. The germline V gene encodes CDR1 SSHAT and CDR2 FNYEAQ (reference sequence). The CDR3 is CASSLDGAYNEQFF. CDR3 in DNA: TGTGCCAGCAGCTTAGACGGGGCCTACAATGAGCAGTTCTTC. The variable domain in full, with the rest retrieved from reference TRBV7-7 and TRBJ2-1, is GAGVSQSPRYKVTKRGQDVTLRCDPISSHATLYWYQQALGQGPEFLTYFNYEAQPDKSGLPSDRFSAERPEGSISTLTIQRTEQRDSAMYRCASSLDGAYNEQFFGPGTRLTVL.

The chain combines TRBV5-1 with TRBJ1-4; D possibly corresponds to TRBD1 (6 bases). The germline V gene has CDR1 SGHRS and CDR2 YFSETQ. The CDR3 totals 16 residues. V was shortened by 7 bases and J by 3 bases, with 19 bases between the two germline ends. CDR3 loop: CASQTGGTGPNEKLFF. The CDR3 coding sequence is TGCGCCAGCCAAACTGGGGGAACAGGGCCTAATGAAAAACTGTTTTTT.

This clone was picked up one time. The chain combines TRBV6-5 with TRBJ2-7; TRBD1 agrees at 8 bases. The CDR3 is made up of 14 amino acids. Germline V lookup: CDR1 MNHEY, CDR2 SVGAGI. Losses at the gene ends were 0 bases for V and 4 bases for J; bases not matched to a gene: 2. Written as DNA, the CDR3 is TGTGCCAGCAGTTACTCCGGACAGGGATACGAGCAGTACTTC. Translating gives CASSYSGQGYEQYF.

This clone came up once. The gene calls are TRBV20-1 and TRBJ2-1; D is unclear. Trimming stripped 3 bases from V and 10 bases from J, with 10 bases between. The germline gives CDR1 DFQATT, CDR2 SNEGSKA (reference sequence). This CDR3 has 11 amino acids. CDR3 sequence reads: CSASPIEEQFF. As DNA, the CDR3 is TGCAGTGCTAGCCCCATTGAGGAGCAGTTCTTC.

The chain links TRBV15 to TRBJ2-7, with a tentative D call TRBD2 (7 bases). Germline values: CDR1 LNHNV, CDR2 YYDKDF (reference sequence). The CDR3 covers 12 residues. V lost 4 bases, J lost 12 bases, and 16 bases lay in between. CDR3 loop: CATSTRGGTPYF. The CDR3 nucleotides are TGTGCCACCAGCACAAGGGGGGGGACCCCGTACTTC.

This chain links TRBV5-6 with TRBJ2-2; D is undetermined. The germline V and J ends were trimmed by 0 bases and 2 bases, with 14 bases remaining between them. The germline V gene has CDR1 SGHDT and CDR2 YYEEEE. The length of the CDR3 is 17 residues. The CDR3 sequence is CASSLGGTALNTGELFF. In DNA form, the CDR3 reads TGTGCCAGCAGCTTGGGAGGAACAGCACTAAACACCGGGGAGCTGTTTTTT.

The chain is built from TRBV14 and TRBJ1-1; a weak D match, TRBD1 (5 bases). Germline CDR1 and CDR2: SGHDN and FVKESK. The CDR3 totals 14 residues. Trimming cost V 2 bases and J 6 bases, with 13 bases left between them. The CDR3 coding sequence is TGTGCCAGCAGCCAAATGGGGGGACCGGCTGAAGCTTTCTTT. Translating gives CASSQMGGPAEAFF.

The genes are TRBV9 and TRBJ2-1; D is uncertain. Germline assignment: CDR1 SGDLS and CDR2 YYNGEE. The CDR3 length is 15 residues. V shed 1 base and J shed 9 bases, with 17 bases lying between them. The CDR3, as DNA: TGTGCCAGCAGCGTAATAGGGAATATTCATAGTGAGCAGTTCTTC. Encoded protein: CASSVIGNIHSEQFF.

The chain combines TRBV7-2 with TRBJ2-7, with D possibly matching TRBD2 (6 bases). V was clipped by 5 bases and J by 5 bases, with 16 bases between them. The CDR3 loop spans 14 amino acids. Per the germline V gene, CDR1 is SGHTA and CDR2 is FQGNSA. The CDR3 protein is CASSLGGALNEQYF. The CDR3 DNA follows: TGTGCCAGCAGCCTCGGAGGGGCACTGAACGAGCAGTACTTC.

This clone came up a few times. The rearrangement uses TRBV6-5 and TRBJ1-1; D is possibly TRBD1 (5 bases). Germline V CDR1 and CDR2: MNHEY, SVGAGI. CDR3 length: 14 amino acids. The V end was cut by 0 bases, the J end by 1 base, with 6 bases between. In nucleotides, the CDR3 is TGTGCCAGCAGTTACTCTGGGGGGAACACTGAAGCTTTCTTT. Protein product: CASSYSGGNTEAFF.

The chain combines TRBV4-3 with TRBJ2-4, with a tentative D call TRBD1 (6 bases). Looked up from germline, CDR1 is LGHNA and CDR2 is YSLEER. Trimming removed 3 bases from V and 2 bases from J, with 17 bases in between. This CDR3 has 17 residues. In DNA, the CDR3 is TGCGCCAGCAGCCACACAGGGACATCCAAATCCAAAAACATTCAGTACTTC. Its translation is CASSHTGTSKSKNIQYF.

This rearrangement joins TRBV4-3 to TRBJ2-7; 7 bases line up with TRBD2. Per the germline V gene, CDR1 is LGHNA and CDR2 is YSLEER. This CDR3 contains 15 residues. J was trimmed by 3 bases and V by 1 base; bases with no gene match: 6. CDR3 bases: TGCGCCAGCAGCCAAGGTCTAGCGGTAGGCTACGAGCAGTACTTC. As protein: CASSQGLAVGYEQYF.

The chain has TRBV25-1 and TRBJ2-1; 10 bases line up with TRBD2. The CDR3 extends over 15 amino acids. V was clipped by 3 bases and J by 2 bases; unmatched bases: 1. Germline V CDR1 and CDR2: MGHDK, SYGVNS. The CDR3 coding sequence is TGTGCCAGCAGTGAGAGCGGGAGGGCCTACAATGAGCAGTTCTTC. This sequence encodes CASSESGRAYNEQFF.

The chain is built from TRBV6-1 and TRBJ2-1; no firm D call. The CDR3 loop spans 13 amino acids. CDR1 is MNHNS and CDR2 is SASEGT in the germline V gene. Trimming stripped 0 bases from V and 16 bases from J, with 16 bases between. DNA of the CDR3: TGTGCCAGCAGTGAAGCGCGAAGACCCCCCAGCTTCTTC. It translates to CASSEARRPPSFF.

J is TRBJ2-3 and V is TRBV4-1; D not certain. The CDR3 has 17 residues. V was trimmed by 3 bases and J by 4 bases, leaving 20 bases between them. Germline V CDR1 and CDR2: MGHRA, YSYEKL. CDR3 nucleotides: TGCGCCAGCAGCCACCGACTGATGGAAGGAAGACCAGATACGCAGTATTTT. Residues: CASSHRLMEGRPDTQYF.

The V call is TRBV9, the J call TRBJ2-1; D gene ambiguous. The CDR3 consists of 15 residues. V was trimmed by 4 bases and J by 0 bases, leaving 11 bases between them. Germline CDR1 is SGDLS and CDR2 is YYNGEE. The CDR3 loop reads CASSPTRLSYNEQFF. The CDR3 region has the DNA TGTGCCAGCAGCCCAACGAGACTCTCCTACAATGAGCAGTTCTTC.

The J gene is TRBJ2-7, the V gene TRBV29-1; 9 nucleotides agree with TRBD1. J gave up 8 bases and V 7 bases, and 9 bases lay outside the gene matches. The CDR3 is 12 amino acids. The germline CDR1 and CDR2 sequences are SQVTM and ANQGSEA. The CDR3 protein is CSAMGQGYQQYF. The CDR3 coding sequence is TGCAGCGCTATGGGACAGGGTTACCAGCAGTACTTC.

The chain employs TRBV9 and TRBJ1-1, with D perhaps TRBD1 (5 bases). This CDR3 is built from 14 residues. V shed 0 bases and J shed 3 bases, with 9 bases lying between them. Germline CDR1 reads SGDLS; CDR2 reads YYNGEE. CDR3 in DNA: TGTGCCAGCAGCGTAGTGGGAGGGGACACTGAAGCTTTCTTT. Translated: CASSVVGGDTEAFF.

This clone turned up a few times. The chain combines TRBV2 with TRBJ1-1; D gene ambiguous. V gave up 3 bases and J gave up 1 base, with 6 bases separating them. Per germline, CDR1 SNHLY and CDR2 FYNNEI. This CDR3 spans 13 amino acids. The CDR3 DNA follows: TGTGCCAGCAGTGAGCTCAGGAACACTGAAGCTTTCTTT. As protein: CASSELRNTEAFF.

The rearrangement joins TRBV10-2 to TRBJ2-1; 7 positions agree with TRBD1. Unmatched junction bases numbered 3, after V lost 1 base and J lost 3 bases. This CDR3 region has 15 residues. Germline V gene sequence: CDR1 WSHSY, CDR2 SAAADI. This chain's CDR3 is CASSELGQYYNEQFF. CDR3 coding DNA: TGCGCCAGCAGTGAGTTGGGACAGTACTACAATGAGCAGTTCTTC.

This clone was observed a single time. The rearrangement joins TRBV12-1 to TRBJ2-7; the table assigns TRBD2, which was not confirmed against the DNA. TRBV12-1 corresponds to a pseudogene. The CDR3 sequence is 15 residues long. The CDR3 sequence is CASSFGGTSGSMQYF. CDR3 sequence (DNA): TGTGCCAGCAGCTTTGGGGGGACTAGCGGGAGTATGCAGTACTTC.

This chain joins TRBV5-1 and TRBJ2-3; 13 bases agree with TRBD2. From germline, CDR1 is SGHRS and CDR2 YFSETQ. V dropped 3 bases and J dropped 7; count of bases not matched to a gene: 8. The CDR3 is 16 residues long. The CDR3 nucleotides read TGCGCCAGCAGCTCCCCCGGGACTAGCGGGGAGTATACGCAGTATTTT. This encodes CASSSPGTSGEYTQYF.

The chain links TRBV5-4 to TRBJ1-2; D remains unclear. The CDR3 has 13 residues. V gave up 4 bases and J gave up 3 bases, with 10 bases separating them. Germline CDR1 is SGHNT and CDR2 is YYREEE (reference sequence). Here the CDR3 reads CASSTPAYYGYTF. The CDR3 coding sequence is TGTGCCAGCAGCACACCAGCCTACTATGGCTACACCTTC.

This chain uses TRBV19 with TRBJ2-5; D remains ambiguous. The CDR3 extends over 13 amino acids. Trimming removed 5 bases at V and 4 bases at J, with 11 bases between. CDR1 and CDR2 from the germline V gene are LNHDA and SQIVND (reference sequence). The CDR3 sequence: CASSSEFLETQYF. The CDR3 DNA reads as TGTGCCAGTAGTTCGGAGTTCCTAGAGACCCAGTACTTC.

The CDR3 DNA is TGTGCCAGCAGGGCCGGGACCGCCGAAGCTTTCTTT. This gives the protein CASRAGTAEAFF. This chain links TRBV2 with TRBJ1-1; weak D call: TRBD1 (5 bases). The CDR3 totals 12 residues. V shed 6 bases and J shed 8 bases, with 13 bases lying between them. Germline assignment: CDR1 SNHLY and CDR2 FYNNEI.

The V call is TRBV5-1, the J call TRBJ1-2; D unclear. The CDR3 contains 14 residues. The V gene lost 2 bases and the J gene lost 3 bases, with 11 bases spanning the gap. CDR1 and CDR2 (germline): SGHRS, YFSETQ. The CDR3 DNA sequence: TGCGCCAGCAGCTTAACAGAGGGATACTATGGCTACACCTTC. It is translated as CASSLTEGYYGYTF.

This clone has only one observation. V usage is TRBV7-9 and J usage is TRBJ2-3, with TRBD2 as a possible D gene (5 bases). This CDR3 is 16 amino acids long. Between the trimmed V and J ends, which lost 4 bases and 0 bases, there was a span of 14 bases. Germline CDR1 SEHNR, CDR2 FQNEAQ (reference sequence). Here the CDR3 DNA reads TGTGCCAGCAGCTCCTTTAGCGTCTCAAGCACAGATACGCAGTATTTT. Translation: CASSSFSVSSTDTQYF. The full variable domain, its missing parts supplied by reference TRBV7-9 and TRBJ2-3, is DTGVSQNPRHKITKRGQNVTFRCDPISEHNRLYWYRQTLGQGPEFLTYFQNEAQLEKSRLLSDRFSAERPKGSFSTLEIQRTEQGDSAMYLCASSSFSVSSTDTQYFGPGTRLTVL.